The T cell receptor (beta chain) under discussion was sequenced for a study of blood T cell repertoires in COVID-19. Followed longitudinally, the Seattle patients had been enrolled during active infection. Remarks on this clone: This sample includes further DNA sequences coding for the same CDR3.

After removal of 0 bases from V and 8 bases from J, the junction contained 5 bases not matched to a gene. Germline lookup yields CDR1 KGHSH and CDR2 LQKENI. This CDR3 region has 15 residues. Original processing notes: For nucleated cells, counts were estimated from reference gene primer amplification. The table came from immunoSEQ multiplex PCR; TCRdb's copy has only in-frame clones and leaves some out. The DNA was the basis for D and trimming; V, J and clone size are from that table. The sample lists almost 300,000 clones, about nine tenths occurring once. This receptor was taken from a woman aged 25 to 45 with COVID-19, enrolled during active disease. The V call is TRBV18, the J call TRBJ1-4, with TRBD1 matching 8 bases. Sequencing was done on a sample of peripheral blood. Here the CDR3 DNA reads TGTGCCAGCTCACCACCCGGGACAGGAAACGAAAAACTGTTTTTT. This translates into CASSPPGTGNEKLFF.